Presented here are 3 T cell receptor beta chains from one specimen sequenced in a study of blood T cell repertoires in COVID-19. Sequencing used immunoSEQ multiplex PCR; TCRdb keeps in-frame clones, though not all of them. The sample yields some 200,000 clones, about nine tenths seen once. What was sequenced was peripheral blood. These receptors all come from a woman in her thirties or forties with acute or convalescent COVID-19.

The chain carries TRBV7-2 and TRBJ2-3, with 7 bases matching TRBD2. There are 16 residues in the CDR3. The trim removed 5 bases at V and 0 bases at J, leaving 8 bases unmatched. The germline V gene encodes CDR1 SGHTA and CDR2 FQGNSA. The chain's CDR3 is CASSPRPGGSTDTQYF. CDR3 sequence (DNA): TGTGCCAGCAGCCCCAGACCGGGGGGTAGCACAGATACGCAGTATTTT.

The V call is TRBV5-5, the J call TRBJ2-7; TRBD2 agrees at 11 bases. Germline V gene lookup returns CDR1 SGHKS and CDR2 YYEKEE (reference sequence). V lost 2 bases to trimming and J lost 2 bases; unmatched junction nucleotides: 0. This CDR3 region has 14 residues. CDR3 nucleotide sequence: TGTGCCAGCAGCTTTAGCGGGGGGGCCTACGAGCAGTACGTC. Its translation is CASSFSGGAYEQYV.

The chain couples TRBV5-4 to TRBJ2-2; D gene unclear. Trimming left V 3 bases short and J 5 bases short, with 2 bases between. Germline CDR1 is SGHNT and CDR2 is YYREEE (reference sequence). The CDR3 has 11 amino acids. The CDR3: CASSSTGELFF. CDR3 DNA sequence: TGTGCCAGCAGCTCTACCGGGGAGCTGTTTTTT.